The 8 T cell receptor beta chains listed next were all sequenced from one sample in a study of T-cell reconstitution after alpha-beta-depleted transplantation in children. Unique molecular identifiers were incorporated when the TCRbeta library was constructed. TCRdb reprocessed the PCR reads via MiXCR and lists one record per CDR3 protein. The table has approximately 240,000 distinct CDR3 sequences, about 8.8% seen once; the top ten hold about 5.4%. Material: PBMCs from the stem cell graft donor, obtained from the stem cell graft. The receptors come from a human donor who donated a stem cell graft to a child with SCID.

This clonotype was counted at least ten times. The rearrangement links TRBV7-9 to TRBJ2-3; D might be TRBD1 (5 bases). The V gene's germline CDR1 is SEHNR and CDR2 FQNEAQ (reference sequence). The CDR3 extends over 14 amino acids. V was cut by 5 bases and J by 1 base, with 10 bases left in between. The CDR3 DNA follows: TGTGCCAGCAGCACGGTACAGGGCACAGATACGCAGTATTTT. It translates to CASSTVQGTDTQYF.

This clonotype has at least ten counts. The chain carries TRBV6-1 and TRBJ1-1, with D perhaps matching TRBD1 (6 bases). The CDR3 covers 15 residues. The V end was cut by 3 bases, the J end by 6 bases, with 17 bases between. Germline V CDR1 and CDR2: MNHNS, SASEGT. The CDR3 loop reads CASSEDPDSKAEAFF. In DNA form, the CDR3 reads TGTGCCAGCAGTGAGGACCCGGACAGCAAGGCTGAAGCTTTCTTT.

This clonotype was seen ten or more times. The rearrangement links TRBV20-1 to TRBJ1-6, with a weak D call TRBD1 (5 bases). Trimming left V 3 bases short and J 7 bases short, with 13 bases between. The V gene's germline CDR1 is DFQATT and CDR2 SNEGSKA (reference sequence). This CDR3 contains 14 residues. CDR3 protein: CSARSGTENSPLHF. CDR3 in DNA: TGCAGTGCTAGGTCCGGGACGGAGAATTCACCCCTCCACTTT.

This clonotype was seen ten or more times. The chain combines TRBV7-9 with TRBJ1-2; TRBD1 is a possible D gene (5 bases). Trimming removed 6 bases at V and 6 bases at J, with 14 bases between. The CDR3 has 13 residues. CDR1 SEHNR and CDR2 FQNEAQ come from the germline V gene (reference sequence). The CDR3 region has the DNA TGTGCCAGCAGTCGGGACGCTAGAGATGGCTACACCTTC. Its translation is CASSRDARDGYTF. Filled out from reference TRBV7-9 and TRBJ1-2, the complete variable domain reads DTGVSQNPRHKITKRGQNVTFRCDPISEHNRLYWYRQTLGQGPEFLTYFQNEAQLEKSRLLSDRFSAERPKGSFSTLEIQRTEQGDSAMYLCASSRDARDGYTFGSGTRLTVV.

V gene TRBV18 combines with J gene TRBJ1-2; 7 nucleotides match TRBD1. The CDR3 consists of 15 residues. Germline values: CDR1 KGHSH, CDR2 LQKENI. V trimming: 5 bases; J trimming: 6 bases; junction bases outside the gene matches: 12. DNA for the CDR3: TGTGCCAGCTCAGCTTCCGGGACAGTCAAAAATGGCTACACCTTC. Translation gives CASSASGTVKNGYTF.

In this sample, this clonotype turned up many times. The chain joins TRBV24-1 to TRBJ2-1; either TRBD1 or TRBD2 may fit D (5 bases each). Trimming stripped 5 bases from V and 6 bases from J, with 19 bases between. The CDR3 extends over 16 amino acids. Germline V gives CDR1 KGHDR, CDR2 SFDVKD. The DNA for the CDR3 is TGTGCCACCAGTGCCATGGGGCCAGGAGGAGCCAATGAGCAGTTCTTC. It is translated as CATSAMGPGGANEQFF.

This clonotype was found many times. This chain links TRBV6-4 with TRBJ2-1; D may match TRBD1 or TRBD2 (7 bases each). The CDR3 extends over 14 amino acids. V was pared by 8 bases and J by 8 bases, with 19 bases between. Germline assignment: CDR1 MRHNA and CDR2 SNTAGT. Here the CDR3 DNA reads TGTGCCAGCGCGCCCAGGGGGGGCCAGGATGAGCAGTTCTTC. Protein: CASAPRGGQDEQFF.

Many counts were recorded for this clonotype. The genes are TRBV5-1 and TRBJ2-2; tentative D call: TRBD2 (5 bases). CDR3 length equals 18 residues. Between the trimmed V and J ends, which lost 5 bases and 6 bases, there was a span of 26 bases. The germline V gene has CDR1 SGHRS and CDR2 YFSETQ. The CDR3 DNA reads as TGCGCCAGCAGGTCGCCCAGGACTGGTCGCGAAAAGGCCGGGGAGCTGTTTTTT. Translated: CASRSPRTGREKAGELFF.